A selection of T cell receptor beta chains follows, all from one sample in a study of T-cell reconstitution after alpha-beta-depleted transplantation in children. TCRdb reanalysed the PCR reads using MiXCR and keeps one entry per CDR3 protein. The sample carries about 300,000 distinct CDR3 sequences, 10% recorded once. The sample here was PBMCs, taken before TCRalphabeta/CD19-depleted stem cell transplant. These receptors originate from a boy younger than two with acute myeloid leukemia, due to receive a stem cell transplant. The CDR3 runs from the conserved cysteine through the conserved F or W. D genes are given only for firm matches. Clone size is shown for a subset of rows, as once, few, many or a class of expanded clone.

J	size	D	V	CDR3	DNA
TRBJ1-4	many	.	TRBV7-2	CASSPRVQGEKLFF	TGTGCCAGCAGCCCAAGGGTACAGGGTGAAAAACTGTTTTTT
TRBJ2-4	.	TRBD1	TRBV6-1	CASSPRGTGGAKNIQYF	TGTGCCAGCAGTCCTCGGGGGACAGGGGGAGCCAAAAACATTCAGTACTTC
TRBJ2-5	.	TRBD2	TRBV20-1	CCAHTSGGPQETQYF	TGCTGTGCTCATACTAGCGGGGGCCCCCAAGAGACCCAGTACTTC
TRBJ2-5	many	.	TRBV29-1	CSVGPRDEETQYF	TGCAGCGTTGGACCCAGGGACGAAGAGACCCAGTACTTC
TRBJ1-6	few	.	TRBV12-3/TRBV12-4	CASSSTRNSPLHF	TGTGCCAGCAGTTCCACGAGGAATTCACCCCTCCACTTT
TRBJ1-1	many	.	TRBV29-1	CSVVDQLNTEAFF	TGCAGCGTTGTAGACCAGTTGAACACTGAAGCTTTCTTT
TRBJ1-1	many	.	TRBV9	CASSVEGNTEAFF	TGTGCCAGCAGCGTAGAGGGGAACACTGAAGCTTTCTTT
TRBJ2-5	many	.	TRBV25-1	CASSEPRAEGETQYF	TGTGCCAGCAGTGAACCCCGGGCAGAGGGAGAGACCCAGTACTTC
TRBJ2-2	many	.	TRBV24-1	CATSDLHSGRGELFF	TGTGCCACCAGTGATTTGCATAGTGGCAGGGGGGAGCTGTTTTTT
TRBJ1-2	many	.	TRBV5-1	CASSLAVGVQPKNYGYTF	TGCGCCAGCAGCTTGGCGGTGGGAGTCCAGCCCAAGAACTATGGCTACACCTTC
TRBJ2-4	many	.	TRBV20-1	CSATIGGLAKNIQYF	TGCAGTGCCACCATTGGAGGCCTAGCCAAAAACATTCAGTACTTC
TRBJ2-7	.	.	TRBV10-3	CAISESGAAYEQYF	TGTGCCATCAGTGAGTCCGGAGCAGCCTACGAGCAGTACTTC
TRBJ2-1	many	.	TRBV7-9	CASSRGVVTYNEQFF	TGTGCCAGCAGCCGAGGGGTAGTCACCTACAATGAGCAGTTCTTC
TRBJ1-5	.	TRBD1	TRBV19	CASSGTGGRQPQHF	TGTGCCAGTAGTGGGACAGGGGGCAGGCAGCCCCAGCATTTT
TRBJ1-5	few	.	TRBV15	CATSREKTGRSQPQHF	TGTGCCACCAGCAGAGAAAAAACAGGGAGGTCTCAGCCCCAGCATTTT
TRBJ2-1	few	.	TRBV20-1	CSARDMRTLTYNEQFF	TGCAGTGCTAGAGATATGCGGACTCTAACTTACAATGAGCAGTTCTTC
TRBJ2-1	many	TRBD2	TRBV29-1	CSVWTSGNYEQFF	TGCAGCGTGTGGACTAGCGGGAACTATGAGCAGTTCTTC
TRBJ1-1	many	.	TRBV7-2	CASSSSIGGARRGDTEAFF	TGTGCCAGCAGCTCATCTATCGGCGGGGCGCGCCGGGGTGACACTGAAGCTTTCTTT
TRBJ2-6	many	TRBD1	TRBV19	CASRTGSGANVLTF	TGTGCCAGTAGGACAGGGTCTGGGGCCAACGTCCTGACTTTC
TRBJ1-2	many	.	TRBV7-2	CASSLGRKAGNPTF	TGTGCCAGCAGCTTGGGTCGGAAAGCAGGGAATCCCACCTTC
TRBJ1-2	many	.	TRBV28	CASSGTNYGYTF	TGTGCCAGCAGCGGGACCAACTATGGCTACACCTTC
TRBJ2-5	.	.	TRBV19	CASSIGQKETQYF	TGTGCCAGTAGTATAGGCCAGAAAGAGACCCAGTACTTC
TRBJ2-7	many	.	TRBV7-8	CASRPGQGSSDEQYF	TGTGCCAGCCGGCCAGGGCAGGGCTCTTCGGACGAGCAGTACTTC